This TCR beta chain emerged from a study of blood T cell repertoires in COVID-19. Study information: Donors in the United States, Italy and Spain gave samples during acute or convalescent COVID-19. From T cells, B-cell-depleted T cells, or PBMCs came the material, which was cDNA or gDNA.

Per the original methods: Reference gene primers were amplified, and this amplification served to estimate nucleated cell counts. Only in-frame clones appear in the TCRdb table, and some are missing; sequencing was by immunoSEQ multiplex PCR. The V and J calls and clone size come from that table; D and trimming were worked out from the DNA. This table holds more than 300,000 clones, 80% to 90% found once. Sequencing was performed on peripheral blood. This sequence originates from a woman between 45 and 60 years old with acute or convalescent COVID-19.

CDR3 DNA sequence: TGTGCCATCAGTGGGGGCCAGGGGAATGAGCAGTTCTTC. It yields the protein CAISGGQGNEQFF. This chain connects TRBV10-3 to TRBJ2-1; weak D call: TRBD1 (6 bases). The CDR3 contains 13 residues. Germline V gene sequence: CDR1 ENHRY, CDR2 SYGVKD. Between the trimmed V and J ends, which lost 4 bases and 7 bases, there was a span of 11 bases.